This T cell receptor beta chain was recovered during a study of T cells after posttransplantation cyclophosphamide. Study-level points and caveats: TRB overlap between skin or GI tissue T cells and blood was limited. Recipient CMV seropositivity and CMV reactivation strongly tracked TRB clonality. Donor-recipient repertoire similarity was low at 1-2 months, rising over year one.

Notes on this clone: Its target is not known.

The CDR3 runs 16 residues. Germline lookup yields CDR1 SGHRS and CDR2 YFSETQ. Trimming removed 4 bases at V and 3 bases at J, with 19 bases between. Treatment was busulfan-fludarabine conditioning, a marrow graft, and cyclophosphamide on days +3 and +4. Measured with immunoSEQ multiplex PCR; TCRdb has only the in-frame clones, and not every one. The sample yields some 43,000 clones, about 92% seen once. The chain links TRBV5-1 to TRBJ2-5; a weak D match, TRBD2 (5 bases). The input for sequencing was PBMCs, taken 62 days after allogeneic stem cell transplant with posttransplant cyclophosphamide. This clonotype originated in a male patient aged 55 to 70 who received an allogeneic stem cell transplant from a related donor and was CMV-positive. A share of the T cells may be of graft donor origin. As DNA, the CDR3 is TGCGCCAGCAGCCCCGGGGATCACGTTGGGGAAGAGACCCAGTACTTC. It encodes CASSPGDHVGEETQYF.